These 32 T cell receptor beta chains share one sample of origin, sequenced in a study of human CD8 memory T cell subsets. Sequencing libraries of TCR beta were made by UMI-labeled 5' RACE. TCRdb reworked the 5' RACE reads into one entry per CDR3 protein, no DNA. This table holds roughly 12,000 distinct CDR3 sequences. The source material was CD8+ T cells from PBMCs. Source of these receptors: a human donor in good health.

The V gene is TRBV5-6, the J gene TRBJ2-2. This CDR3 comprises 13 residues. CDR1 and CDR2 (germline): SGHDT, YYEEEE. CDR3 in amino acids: CASSSRNTGELFF. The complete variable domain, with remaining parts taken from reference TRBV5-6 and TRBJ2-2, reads DAGVTQSPTHLIKTRGQQVTLRCSPKSGHDTVSWYQQALGQGPQFIFQYYEEEERQRGNFPDRFSGHQFPNYSSELNVNALLLGDSALYLCASSSRNTGELFFGEGSRLTVL.

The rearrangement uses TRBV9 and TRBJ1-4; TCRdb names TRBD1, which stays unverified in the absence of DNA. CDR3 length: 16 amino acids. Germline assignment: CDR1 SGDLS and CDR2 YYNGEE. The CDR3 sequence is CASSVDPGYSGEKLFF.

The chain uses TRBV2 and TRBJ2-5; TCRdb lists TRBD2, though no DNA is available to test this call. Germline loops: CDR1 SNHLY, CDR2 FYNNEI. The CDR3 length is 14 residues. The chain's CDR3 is CASSALAGEETQYF.

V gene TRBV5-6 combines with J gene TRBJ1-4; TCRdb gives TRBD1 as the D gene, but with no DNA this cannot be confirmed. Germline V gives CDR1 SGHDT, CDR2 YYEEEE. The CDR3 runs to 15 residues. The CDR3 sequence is CASSAPGVVGEKLFF. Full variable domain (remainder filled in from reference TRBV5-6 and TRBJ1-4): DAGVTQSPTHLIKTRGQQVTLRCSPKSGHDTVSWYQQALGQGPQFIFQYYEEEERQRGNFPDRFSGHQFPNYSSELNVNALLLGDSALYLCASSAPGVVGEKLFFGSGTQLSVL.

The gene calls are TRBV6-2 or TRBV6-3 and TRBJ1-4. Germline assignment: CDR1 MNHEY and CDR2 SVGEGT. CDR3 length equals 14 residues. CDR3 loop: CASSYFGDTEKLFF.

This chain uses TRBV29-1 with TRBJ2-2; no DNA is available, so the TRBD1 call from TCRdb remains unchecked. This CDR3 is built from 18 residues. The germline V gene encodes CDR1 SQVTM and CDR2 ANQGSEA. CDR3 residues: CSVTAPDSEATNTGELFF.

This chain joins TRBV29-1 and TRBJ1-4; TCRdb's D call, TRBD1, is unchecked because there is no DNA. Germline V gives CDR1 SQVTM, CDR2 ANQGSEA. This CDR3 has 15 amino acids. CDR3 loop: CSVVLRGAANEKLFF.

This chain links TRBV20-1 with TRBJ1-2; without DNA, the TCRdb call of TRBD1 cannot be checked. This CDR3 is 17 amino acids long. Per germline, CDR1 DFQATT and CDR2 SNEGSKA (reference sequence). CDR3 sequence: CSARDEEGRSAFWGYTF.

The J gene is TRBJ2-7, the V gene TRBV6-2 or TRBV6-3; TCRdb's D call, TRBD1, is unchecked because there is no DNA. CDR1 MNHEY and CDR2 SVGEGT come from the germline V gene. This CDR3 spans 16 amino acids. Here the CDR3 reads CASSYPTDRESYEQYF.

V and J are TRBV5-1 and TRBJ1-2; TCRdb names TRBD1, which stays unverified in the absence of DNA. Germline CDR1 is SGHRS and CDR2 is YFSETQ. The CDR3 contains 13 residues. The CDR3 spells CASSFLDRDGYTF.

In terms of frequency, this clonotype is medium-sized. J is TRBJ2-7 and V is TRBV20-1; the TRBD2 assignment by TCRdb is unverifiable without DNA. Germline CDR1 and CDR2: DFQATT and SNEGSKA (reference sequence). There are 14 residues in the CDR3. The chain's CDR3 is CSARDRGVSYEQYF.

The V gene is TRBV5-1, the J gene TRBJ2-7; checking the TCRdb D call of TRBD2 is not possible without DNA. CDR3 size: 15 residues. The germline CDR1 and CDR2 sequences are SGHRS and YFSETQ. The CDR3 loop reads CASSLLAGDSYEQYF.

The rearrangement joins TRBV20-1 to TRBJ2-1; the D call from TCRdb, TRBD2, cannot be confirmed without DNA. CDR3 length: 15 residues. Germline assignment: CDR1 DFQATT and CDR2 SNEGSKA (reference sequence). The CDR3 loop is CSARGLAGVRGEQFF.

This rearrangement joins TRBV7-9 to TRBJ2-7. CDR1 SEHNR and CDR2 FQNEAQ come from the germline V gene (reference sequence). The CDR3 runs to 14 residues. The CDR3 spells CASSPQERAYEQYF.

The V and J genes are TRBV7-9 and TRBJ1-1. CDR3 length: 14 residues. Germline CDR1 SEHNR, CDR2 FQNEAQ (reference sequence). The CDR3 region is CASSFGRTDAEAFF.

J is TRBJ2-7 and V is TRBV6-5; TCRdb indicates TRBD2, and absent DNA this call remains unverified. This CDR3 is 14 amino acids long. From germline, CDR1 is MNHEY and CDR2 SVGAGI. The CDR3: CASSYTRSGYEQYF.

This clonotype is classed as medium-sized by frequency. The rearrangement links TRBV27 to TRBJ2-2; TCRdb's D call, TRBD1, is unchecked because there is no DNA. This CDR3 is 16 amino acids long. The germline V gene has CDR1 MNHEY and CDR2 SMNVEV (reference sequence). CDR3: CASSFVGGHNTGELFF.

This CDR3 is CASSPGTLVTDTQYF. This chain links TRBV7-3 with TRBJ2-3; TCRdb's D gene call, TRBD1, goes unchecked for lack of DNA. Germline V gene lookup returns CDR1 SGHTA and CDR2 FQGTGA. There are 15 residues in the CDR3.

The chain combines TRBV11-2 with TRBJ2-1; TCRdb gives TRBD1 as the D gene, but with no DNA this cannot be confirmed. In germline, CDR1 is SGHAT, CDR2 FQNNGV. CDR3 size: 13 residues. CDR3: CASSFSGTVEQFF.

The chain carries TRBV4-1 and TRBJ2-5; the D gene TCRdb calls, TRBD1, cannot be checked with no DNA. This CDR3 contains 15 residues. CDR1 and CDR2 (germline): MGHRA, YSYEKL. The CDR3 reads CASSPWTGGQETQYF.

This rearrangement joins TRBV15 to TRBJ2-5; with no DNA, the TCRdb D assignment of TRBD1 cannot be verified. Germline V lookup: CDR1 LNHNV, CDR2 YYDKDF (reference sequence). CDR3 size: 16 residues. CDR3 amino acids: CATSSPIPGGGETQYF.

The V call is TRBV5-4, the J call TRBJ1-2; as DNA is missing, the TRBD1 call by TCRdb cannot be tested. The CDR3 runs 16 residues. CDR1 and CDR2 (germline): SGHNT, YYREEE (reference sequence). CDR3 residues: CASSSPLTGANYGYTF.

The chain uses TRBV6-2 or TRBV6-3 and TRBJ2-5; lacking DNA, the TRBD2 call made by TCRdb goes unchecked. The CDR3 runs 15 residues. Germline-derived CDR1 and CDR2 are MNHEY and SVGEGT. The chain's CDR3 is CASSYYGRGVETQYF.

The CDR3 loop is CSARGGTNTGELFF. The V call is TRBV20-1, the J call TRBJ2-2; no DNA is available, so the TRBD1 call from TCRdb remains unchecked. Germline CDR1 reads DFQATT; CDR2 reads SNEGSKA (reference sequence). This CDR3 comprises 14 residues.

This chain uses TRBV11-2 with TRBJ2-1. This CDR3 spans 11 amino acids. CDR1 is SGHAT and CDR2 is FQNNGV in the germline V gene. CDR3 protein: CASSLGWEQFF.

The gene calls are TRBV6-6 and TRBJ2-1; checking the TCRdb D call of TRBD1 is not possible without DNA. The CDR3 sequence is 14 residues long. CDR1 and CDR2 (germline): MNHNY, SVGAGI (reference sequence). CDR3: CASSLQGVYNEQFF.

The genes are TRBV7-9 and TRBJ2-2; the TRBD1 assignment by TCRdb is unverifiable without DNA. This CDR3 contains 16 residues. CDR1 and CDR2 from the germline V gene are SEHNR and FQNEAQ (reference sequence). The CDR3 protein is CASSLPDNDGTGELFF.

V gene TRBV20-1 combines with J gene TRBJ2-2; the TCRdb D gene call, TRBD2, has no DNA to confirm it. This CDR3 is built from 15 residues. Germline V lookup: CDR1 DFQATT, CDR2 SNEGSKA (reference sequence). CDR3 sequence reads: CSARDLAGVSGELFF.

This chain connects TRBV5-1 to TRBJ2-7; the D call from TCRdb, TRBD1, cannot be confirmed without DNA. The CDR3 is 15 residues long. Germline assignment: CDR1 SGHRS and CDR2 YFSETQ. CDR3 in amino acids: CASSLGTLGTYEQYF.

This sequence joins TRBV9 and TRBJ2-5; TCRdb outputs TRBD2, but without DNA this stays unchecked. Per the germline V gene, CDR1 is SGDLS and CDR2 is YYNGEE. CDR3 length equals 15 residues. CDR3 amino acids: CASSAHRDSEETQYF. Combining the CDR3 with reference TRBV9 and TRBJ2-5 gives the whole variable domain DSGVTQTPKHLITATGQRVTLRCSPRSGDLSVYWYQQSLDQGLQFLIQYYNGEERAKGNILERFSAQQFPDLHSELNLSSLELGDSALYFCASSAHRDSEETQYFGPGTRLLVL.

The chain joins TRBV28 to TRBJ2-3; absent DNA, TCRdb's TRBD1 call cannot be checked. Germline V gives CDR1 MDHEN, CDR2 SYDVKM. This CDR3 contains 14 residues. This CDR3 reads CASSPRGGTDTQYF.

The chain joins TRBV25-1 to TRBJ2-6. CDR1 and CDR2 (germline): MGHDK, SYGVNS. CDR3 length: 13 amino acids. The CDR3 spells CASRPSGANVLTF. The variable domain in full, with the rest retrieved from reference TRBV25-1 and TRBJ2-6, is EADIYQTPRYLVIGTGKKITLECSQTMGHDKMYWYQQDPGMELHLIHYSYGVNSTEKGDLSSESTVSRIRTEHFPLTLESARPSHTSQYLCASRPSGANVLTFGAGSRLTVL.